This TCR beta chain is drawn from a study of PD-1 blockade in classical Hodgkin lymphoma. There was relapse after autologous stem cell transplantation in every patient, and there was variation in brentuximab vedotin exposure. Broader study findings: Exclusion was applied to patients who started nivolumab under 1 year after ASCT. While CD8+ TCR diversity did not rise significantly by C4D1, CD4+ TCR diversity did.

In regard to this clone: The antigen is not known.

Libraries were prepared by immunoSEQ multiplex PCR; TCRdb keeps only in-frame clonotypes and omits some of them. The repertoire includes 20,000 to 25,000 clones, roughly 75% of them detected once, and about a sixth sits in the top ten. The CDR3 is made up of 18 amino acids. Looked up from germline, CDR1 is MNHEY and CDR2 is SMNVEV (reference sequence). Trimming removed 6 bases from V and 8 bases from J; junction bases left unmatched: 18. The origin of this receptor is a human donor with classical Hodgkin lymphoma. The sequencing used peripheral blood mononuclear cells (PBMCs), collected before the second cycle of nivolumab. This rearrangement joins TRBV27 to TRBJ2-1, with TRBD2 matching 11 bases. CDR3 coding DNA: TGTGCCAGCAGCCGTAGCGGGAGGGCAGCTTTGGCGGTCCATGAGCAGTTCTTC. It translates to CASSRSGRAALAVHEQFF.